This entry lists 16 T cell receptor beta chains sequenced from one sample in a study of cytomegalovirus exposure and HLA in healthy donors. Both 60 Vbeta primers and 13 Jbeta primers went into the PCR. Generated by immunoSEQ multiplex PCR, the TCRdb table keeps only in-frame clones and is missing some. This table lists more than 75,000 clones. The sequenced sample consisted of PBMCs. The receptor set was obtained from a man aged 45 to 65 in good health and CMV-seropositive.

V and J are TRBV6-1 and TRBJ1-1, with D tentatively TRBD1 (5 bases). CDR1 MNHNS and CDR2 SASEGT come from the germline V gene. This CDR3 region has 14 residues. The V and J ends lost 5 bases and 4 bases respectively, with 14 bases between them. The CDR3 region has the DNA TGTGCCAGCAGTCTCCAGGGTGGTAGCACTGAAGCTTTCTTT. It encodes CASSLQGGSTEAFF.

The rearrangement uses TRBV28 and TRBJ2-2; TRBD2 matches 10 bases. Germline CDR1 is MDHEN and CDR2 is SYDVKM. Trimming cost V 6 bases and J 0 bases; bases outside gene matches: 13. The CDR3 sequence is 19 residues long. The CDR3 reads CASSPIPPSGSANTGELFF. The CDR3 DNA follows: TGTGCCAGCAGCCCCATACCCCCTAGCGGGAGTGCGAACACCGGGGAGCTGTTTTTT. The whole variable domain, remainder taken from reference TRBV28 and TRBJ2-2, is DVKVTQSSRYLVKRTGEKVFLECVQDMDHENMFWYRQDPGLGLRLIYFSYDVKMKEKGDIPEGYSVSREKKERFSLILESASTNQTSMYLCASSPIPPSGSANTGELFFGEGSRLTVL.

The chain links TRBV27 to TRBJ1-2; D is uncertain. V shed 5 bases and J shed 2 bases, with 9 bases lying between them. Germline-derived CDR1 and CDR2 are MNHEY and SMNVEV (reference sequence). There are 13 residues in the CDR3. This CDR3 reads CASSTSPNYGYTF. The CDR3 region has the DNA TGTGCCAGCAGTACATCACCCAACTATGGCTACACCTTC.

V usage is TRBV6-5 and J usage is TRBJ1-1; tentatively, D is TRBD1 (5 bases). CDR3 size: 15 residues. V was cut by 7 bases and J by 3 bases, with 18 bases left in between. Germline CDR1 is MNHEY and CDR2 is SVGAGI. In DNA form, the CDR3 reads TGTGCCAGCAATCCCTTTTTGGGAGGGGACACTGAAGCTTTCTTT. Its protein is CASNPFLGGDTEAFF.

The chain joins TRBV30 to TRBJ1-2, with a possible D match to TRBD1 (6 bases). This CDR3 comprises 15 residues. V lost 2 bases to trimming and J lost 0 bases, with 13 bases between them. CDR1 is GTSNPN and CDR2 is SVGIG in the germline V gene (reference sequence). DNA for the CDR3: TGTGCCTGGAGTCTATTTGGGACACCTAACTATGGCTACACCTTC. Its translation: CAWSLFGTPNYGYTF.

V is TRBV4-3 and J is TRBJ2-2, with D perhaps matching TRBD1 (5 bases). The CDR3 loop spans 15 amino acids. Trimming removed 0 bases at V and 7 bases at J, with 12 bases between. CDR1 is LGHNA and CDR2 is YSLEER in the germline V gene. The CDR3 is CASSQEAGQGGELFF. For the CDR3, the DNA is TGCGCCAGCAGCCAAGAGGCAGGGCAGGGCGGGGAGCTGTTTTTT.

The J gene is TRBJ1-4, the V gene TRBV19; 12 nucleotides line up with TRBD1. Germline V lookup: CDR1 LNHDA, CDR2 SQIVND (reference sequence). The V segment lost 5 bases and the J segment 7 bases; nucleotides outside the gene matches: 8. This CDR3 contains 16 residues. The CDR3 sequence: CASSPGGTGGSEKLFF. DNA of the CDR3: TGTGCCAGTAGTCCCGGCGGGACAGGGGGCTCTGAAAAACTGTTTTTT.

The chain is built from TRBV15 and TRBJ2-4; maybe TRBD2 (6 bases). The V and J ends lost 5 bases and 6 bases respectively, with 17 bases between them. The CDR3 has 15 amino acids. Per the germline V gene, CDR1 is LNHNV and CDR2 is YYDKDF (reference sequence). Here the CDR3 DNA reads TGTGCCACCAGCGGAGGATTTGTCGGGGGAAACATTCAGTACTTC. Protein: CATSGGFVGGNIQYF.

DNA of the CDR3: TGTGCCAGCAGCCGTCGCGGGACAGCGGCGATTTGGGACACTGAAGCTTTCTTT. Translation: CASSRRGTAAIWDTEAFF. This sequence joins TRBV13 and TRBJ1-1; 7 bases match TRBD1. V shed 5 bases, J shed 3 bases, and the junction held 18 bases outside the gene matches. The CDR3 length is 18 residues. Germline-derived CDR1 and CDR2 are PRHDT and FYEKMQ (reference sequence).

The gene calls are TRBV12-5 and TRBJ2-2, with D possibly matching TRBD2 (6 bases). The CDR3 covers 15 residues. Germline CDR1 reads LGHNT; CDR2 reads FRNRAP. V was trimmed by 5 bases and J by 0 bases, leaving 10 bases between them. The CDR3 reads CASGLDYSNTGELFF. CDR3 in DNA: TGTGCTAGTGGTCTGGACTATTCGAACACCGGGGAGCTGTTTTTT.

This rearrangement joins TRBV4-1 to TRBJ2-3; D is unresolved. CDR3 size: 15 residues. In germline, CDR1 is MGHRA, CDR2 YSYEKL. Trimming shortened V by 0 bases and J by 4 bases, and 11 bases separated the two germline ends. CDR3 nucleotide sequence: TGCGCCAGCAGCCAAGACCCAGTTCGGGCAGATACGCAGTATTTT. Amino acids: CASSQDPVRADTQYF.

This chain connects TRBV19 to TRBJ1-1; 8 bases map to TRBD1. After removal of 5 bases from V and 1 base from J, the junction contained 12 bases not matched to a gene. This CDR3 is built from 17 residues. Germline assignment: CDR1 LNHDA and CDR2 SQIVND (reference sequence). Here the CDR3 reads CASSRAGTGDKNTEAFF. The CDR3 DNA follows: TGTGCCAGTAGTCGCGCCGGGACAGGCGATAAGAACACTGAAGCTTTCTTT. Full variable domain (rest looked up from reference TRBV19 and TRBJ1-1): DGGITQSPKYLFRKEGQNVTLSCEQNLNHDAMYWYRQDPGQGLRLIYYSQIVNDFQKGDIAEGYSVSREKKESFPLTVTSAQKNPTAFYLCASSRAGTGDKNTEAFFGQGTRLTVV.

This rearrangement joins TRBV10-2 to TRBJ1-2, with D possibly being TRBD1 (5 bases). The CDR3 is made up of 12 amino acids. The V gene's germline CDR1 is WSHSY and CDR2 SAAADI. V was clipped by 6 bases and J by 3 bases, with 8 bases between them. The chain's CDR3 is CASSGGDYGYTF. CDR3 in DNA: TGCGCCAGCAGCGGAGGGGACTATGGCTACACCTTC.

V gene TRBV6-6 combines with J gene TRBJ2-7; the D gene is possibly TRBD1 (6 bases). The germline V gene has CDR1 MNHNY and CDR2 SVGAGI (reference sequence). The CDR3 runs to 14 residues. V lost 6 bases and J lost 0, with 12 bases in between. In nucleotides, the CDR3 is TGTGCCAGCAGCCACCGGGACAACTCCTACGAGCAGTACTTC. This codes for CASSHRDNSYEQYF.

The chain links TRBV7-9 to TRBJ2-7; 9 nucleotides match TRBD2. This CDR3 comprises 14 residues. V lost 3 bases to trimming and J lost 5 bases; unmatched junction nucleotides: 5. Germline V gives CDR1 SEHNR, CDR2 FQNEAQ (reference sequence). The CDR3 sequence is CASSFSGRNHEQYV. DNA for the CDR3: TGTGCCAGCAGCTTTAGCGGGAGAAACCACGAGCAGTACGTC.

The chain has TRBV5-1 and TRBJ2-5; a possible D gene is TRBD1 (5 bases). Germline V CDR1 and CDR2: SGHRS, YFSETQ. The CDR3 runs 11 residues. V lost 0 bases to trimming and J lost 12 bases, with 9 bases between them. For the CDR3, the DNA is TGCGCCAGCAGCTTGGCACAGGCCAAGTACTTC. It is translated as CASSLAQAKYF.